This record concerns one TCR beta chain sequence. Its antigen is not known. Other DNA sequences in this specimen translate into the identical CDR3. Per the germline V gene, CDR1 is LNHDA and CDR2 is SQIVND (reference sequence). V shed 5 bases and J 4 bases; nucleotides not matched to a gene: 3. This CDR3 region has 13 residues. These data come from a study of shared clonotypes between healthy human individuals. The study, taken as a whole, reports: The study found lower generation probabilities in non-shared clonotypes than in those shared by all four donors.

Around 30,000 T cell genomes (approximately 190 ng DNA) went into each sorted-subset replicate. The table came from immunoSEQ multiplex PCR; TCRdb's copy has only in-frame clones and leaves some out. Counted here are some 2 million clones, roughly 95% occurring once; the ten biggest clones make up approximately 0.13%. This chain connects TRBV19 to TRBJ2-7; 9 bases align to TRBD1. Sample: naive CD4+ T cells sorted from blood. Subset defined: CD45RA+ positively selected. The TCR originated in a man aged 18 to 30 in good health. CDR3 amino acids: CASSLGQGYEQYF. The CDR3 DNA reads TGTGCCAGTAGTTTGGGACAGGGATACGAGCAGTACTTC.